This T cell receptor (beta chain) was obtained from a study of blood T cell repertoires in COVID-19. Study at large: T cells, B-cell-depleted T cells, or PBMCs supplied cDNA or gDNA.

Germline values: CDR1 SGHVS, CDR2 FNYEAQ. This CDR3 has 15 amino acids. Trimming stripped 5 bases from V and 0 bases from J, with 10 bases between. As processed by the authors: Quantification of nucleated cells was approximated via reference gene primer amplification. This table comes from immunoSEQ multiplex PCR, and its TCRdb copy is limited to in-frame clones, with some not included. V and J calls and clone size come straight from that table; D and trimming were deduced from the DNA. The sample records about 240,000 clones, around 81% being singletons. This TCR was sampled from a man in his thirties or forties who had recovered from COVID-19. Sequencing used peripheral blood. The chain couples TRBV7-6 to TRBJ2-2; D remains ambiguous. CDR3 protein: CASSRSTTNTGELFF. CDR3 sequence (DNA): TGTGCCAGCAGCCGTTCCACAACGAACACCGGGGAGCTGTTTTTT.